At least ten counts were recorded for the clone carrying this T cell receptor beta chain. Its antigen is currently unknown. Time point here: healthy volunteer bleed at 6 weeks. Total RNA came from unfractionated whole blood. The data were obtained in a study of human T cells and chemical hapten exposure. Across the whole study: Across samples, TCR yields varied, mostly owing to small differences in pooled library volumes. The study's findings and limits: The number of TCRs above 1 in 1000 frequency did not change after DPC sensitization.

Unique molecular identifiers were attached to individual cDNA molecules within the library. Methods used by the authors: The number of TCRs in each sample had a median of about 95,000 and spanned roughly 20,000 to 750,000. MiXCR, applied by TCRdb to the RACE reads, yields one record per CDR3 protein. The V and J calls reflect TCRdb's pipeline rather than the authors' work. The sample contains 65,000 or so distinct CDR3 sequences, roughly 6.1% of which appear only once. Between the trimmed V and J ends, which lost 7 bases and 2 bases, there was a span of 11 bases. The CDR3 runs 12 residues. Germline CDR1 SQVTM, CDR2 ANQGSEA.

The specimen sequenced was whole blood. The chain links TRBV29-1 to TRBJ2-5, with D possibly TRBD1 on 6 matching bases. The receptor's source is a female donor in good health. Some clones in this sample may be carry-over from other donors' samples. CDR3 bases: TGCAGCGCCGGGACATTTCAAGAGACCCAGTACTTC. Amino acids: CSAGTFQETQYF.